This T cell receptor (beta chain) derives from a study of early T cells in non-severe SARS-CoV-2 infection. The length of the CDR3 is 16 residues. Germline CDR1 and CDR2: SGHNT and YYREEE (reference sequence). Remarks on this clonotype: A much larger clone sits a single nucleotide away, making a read error possible.

TCRdb used MiXCR to reprocess the 5' RACE reads, holding one entry per CDR3 protein. The top ten clones hold roughly 10% of a sample with about 48,000 distinct CDR3 sequences, under 15% of them seen once. Sample: whole blood. This chain uses TRBV5-4 with TRBJ1-1; D perhaps matches TRBD1 (6 bases). This sequence originates from an adult who was a healthcare worker with PCR-confirmed SARS-CoV-2 infection or an uninfected control (not recorded which). CDR3 in DNA: TGTGCCAGCAGCTTGTATGGTAGGACAGCGAACACTAAAGCTTTCTTT. Protein sequence: CASSLYGRTANTKAFF.